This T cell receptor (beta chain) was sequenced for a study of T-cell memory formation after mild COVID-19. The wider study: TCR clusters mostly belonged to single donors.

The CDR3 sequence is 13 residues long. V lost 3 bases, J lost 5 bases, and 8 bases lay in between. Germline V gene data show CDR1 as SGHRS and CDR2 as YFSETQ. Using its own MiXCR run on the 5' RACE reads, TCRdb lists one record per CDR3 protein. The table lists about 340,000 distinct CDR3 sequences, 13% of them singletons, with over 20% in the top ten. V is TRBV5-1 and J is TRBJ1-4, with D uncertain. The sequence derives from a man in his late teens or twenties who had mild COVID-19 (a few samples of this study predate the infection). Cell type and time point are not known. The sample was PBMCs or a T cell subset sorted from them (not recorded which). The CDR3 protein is CASSSAPNEKLFF. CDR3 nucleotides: TGCGCCAGCAGCTCGGCCCCGAATGAAAAACTGTTTTTT.